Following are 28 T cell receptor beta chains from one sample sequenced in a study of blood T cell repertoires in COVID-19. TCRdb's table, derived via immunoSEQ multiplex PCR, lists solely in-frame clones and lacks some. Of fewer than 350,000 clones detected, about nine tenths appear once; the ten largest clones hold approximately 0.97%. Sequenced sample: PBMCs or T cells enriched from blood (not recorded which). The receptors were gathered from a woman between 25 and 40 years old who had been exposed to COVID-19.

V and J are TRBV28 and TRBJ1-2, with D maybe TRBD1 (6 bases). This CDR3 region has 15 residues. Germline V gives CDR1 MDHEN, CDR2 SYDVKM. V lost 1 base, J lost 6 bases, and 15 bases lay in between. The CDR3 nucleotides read TGTGCCAGCAGTTTATCCAGGCGGGGGCTGGATGGCTACACCTTC. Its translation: CASSLSRRGLDGYTF.

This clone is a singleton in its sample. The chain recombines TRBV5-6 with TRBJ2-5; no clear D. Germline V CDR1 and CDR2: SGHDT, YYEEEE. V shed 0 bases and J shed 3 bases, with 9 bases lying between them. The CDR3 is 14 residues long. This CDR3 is CASSLAAVEETQYF. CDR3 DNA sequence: TGTGCCAGCAGCTTGGCCGCGGTGGAAGAGACCCAGTACTTC.

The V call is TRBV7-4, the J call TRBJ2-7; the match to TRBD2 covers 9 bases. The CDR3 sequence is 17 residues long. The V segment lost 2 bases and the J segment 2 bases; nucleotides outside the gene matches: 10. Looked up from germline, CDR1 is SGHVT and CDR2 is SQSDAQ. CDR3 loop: CASSLQFRREGPYEQYF. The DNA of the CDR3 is TGTGCCAGCAGCTTACAGTTCAGGCGGGAGGGCCCCTACGAGCAGTACTTC.

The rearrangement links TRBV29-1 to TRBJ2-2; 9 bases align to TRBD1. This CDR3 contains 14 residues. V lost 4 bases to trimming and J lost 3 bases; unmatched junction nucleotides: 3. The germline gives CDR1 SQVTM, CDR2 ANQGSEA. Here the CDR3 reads CSVVQGAHTGELFF. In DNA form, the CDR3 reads TGCAGCGTTGTACAGGGGGCACACACCGGGGAGCTGTTTTTT.

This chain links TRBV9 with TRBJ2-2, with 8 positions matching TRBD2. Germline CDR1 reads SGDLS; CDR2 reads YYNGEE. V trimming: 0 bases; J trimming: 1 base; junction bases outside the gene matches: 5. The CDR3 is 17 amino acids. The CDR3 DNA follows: TGTGCCAGCAGCGTAGCGCGAACTAGCGGGAACACCGGGGAGCTGTTTTTT. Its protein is CASSVARTSGNTGELFF. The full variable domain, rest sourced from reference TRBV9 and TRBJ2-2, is DSGVTQTPKHLITATGQRVTLRCSPRSGDLSVYWYQQSLDQGLQFLIQYYNGEERAKGNILERFSAQQFPDLHSELNLSSLELGDSALYFCASSVARTSGNTGELFFGEGSRLTVL.

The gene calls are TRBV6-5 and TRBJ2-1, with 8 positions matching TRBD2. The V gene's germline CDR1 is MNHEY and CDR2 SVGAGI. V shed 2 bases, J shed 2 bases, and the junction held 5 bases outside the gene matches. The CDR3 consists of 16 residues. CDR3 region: CASSYGSGGTYNEQFF. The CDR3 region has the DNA TGTGCCAGCAGTTACGGGTCGGGAGGGACCTACAATGAGCAGTTCTTC.

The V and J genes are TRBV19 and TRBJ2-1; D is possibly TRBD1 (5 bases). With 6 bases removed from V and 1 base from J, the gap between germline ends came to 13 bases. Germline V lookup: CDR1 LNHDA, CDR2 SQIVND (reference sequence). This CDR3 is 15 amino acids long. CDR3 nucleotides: TGTGCCAGTAGACAAGGGGCGATGTCCTACAATGAGCAGTTCTTC. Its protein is CASRQGAMSYNEQFF.

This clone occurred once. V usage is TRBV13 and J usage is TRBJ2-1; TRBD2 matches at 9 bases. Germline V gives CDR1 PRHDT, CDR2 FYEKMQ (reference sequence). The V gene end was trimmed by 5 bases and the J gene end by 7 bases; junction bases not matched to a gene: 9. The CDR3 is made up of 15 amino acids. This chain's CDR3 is CASSLGLAHGNEQFF. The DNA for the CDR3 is TGTGCCAGCAGCCTCGGACTAGCGCACGGGAATGAGCAGTTCTTC.

CDR3 sequence reads: CASSLKGGPGLAGTSVYEQYF. The CDR3 DNA follows: TGTGCCAGCAGTTTAAAAGGCGGACCGGGACTAGCGGGAACCTCGGTCTACGAGCAGTACTTC. V and J are TRBV27 and TRBJ2-7, with 13 bases matching TRBD2. The CDR3 loop spans 21 amino acids. V shed 2 bases, J shed 3 bases, and the junction held 19 bases outside the gene matches. Germline V CDR1 and CDR2: MNHEY, SMNVEV (reference sequence).

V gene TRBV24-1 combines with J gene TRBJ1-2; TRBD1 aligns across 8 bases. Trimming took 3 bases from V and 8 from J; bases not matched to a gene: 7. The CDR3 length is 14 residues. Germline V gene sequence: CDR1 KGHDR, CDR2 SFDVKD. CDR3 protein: CATSDRTGSEGYTF. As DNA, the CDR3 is TGTGCCACCAGTGATCGGACAGGGTCGGAGGGCTACACCTTC.

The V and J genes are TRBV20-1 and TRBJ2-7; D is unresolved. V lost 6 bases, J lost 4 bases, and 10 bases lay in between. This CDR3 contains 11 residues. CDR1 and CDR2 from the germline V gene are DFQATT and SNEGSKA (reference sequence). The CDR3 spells CSAGSRYEQYF. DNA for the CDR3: TGCAGTGCCGGTTCAAGATACGAGCAGTACTTC.

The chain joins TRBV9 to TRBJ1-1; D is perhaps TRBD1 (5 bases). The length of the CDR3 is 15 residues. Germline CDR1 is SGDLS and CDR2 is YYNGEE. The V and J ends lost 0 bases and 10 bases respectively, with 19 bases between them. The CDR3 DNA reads TGTGCCAGCAGCGTAGGGAATTGGGGCGAAGGTGGAGCTTTCTTT. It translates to CASSVGNWGEGGAFF.

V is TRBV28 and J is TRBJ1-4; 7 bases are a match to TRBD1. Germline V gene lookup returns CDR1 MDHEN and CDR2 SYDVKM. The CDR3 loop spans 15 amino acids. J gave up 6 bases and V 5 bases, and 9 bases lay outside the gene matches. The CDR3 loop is CASSLTTTGYEKLFF. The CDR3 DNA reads TGTGCCAGCAGTCTTACTACGACAGGGTATGAAAAACTGTTTTTT.

The CDR3 loop is CASGGTGNNEQFF. The CDR3 DNA is TGTGCCTCCGGGGGGACAGGGAACAATGAGCAGTTCTTC. The J gene is TRBJ2-1, the V gene TRBV30; 9 bases are shared with TRBD1. This CDR3 spans 13 amino acids. Per germline, CDR1 GTSNPN and CDR2 SVGIG (reference sequence). Trimming at V came to 7 bases and at J to 5 bases, leaving 6 bases not matched to a gene. The entire variable domain, with the rest obtained from reference TRBV30 and TRBJ2-1, is as follows: SQTIHQWPATLVQPVGSPLSLECTVEGTSNPNLYWYRQAAGRGLQLLFYSVGIGQISSEVPQNLSASRPQDRQFILSSKKLLLSDSGFYLCASGGTGNNEQFFGPGTRLTVL.

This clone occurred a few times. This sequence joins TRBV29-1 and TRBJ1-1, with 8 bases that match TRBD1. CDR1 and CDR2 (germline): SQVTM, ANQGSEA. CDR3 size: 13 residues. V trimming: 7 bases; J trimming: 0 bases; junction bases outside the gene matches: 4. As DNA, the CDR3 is TGCAGCGGCAGGGGGCCGGTGAACACTGAAGCTTTCTTT. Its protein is CSGRGPVNTEAFF.

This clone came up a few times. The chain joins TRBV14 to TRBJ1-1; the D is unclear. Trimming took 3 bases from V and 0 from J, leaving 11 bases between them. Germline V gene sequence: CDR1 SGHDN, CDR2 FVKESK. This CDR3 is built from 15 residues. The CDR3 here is CASSHRPGLNTEAFF. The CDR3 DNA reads TGTGCCAGCAGCCATCGCCCAGGCTTGAACACTGAAGCTTTCTTT.

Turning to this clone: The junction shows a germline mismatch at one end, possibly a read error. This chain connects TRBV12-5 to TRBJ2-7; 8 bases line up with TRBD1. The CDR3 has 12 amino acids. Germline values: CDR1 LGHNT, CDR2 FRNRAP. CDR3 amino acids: CASGLPGGQARF. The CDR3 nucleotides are TGTGCTAGTGGTTTGCCCGGGGGACAGGCCAGGTTC. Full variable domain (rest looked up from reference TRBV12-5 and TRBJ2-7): DARVTQTPRHKVTEMGQEVTMRCQPILGHNTVFWYRQTMMQGLELLAYFRNRAPLDDSGMPKDRFSAEMPDATLATLKIQPSEPRDSAVYFCASGLPGGQARFGPGTRLTVT.

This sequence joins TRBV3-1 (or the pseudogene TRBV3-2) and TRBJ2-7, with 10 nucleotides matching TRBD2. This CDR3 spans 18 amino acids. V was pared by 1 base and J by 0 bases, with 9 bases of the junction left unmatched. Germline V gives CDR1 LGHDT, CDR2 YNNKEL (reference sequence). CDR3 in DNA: TGTGCCAGCAGCCAAGGGCTAGCGGGAGAACGGGGCTCCTACGAGCAGTACTTC. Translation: CASSQGLAGERGSYEQYF.

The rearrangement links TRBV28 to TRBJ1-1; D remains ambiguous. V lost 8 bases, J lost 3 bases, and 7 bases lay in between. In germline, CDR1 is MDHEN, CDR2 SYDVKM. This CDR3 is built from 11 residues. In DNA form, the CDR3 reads TGTGCCAGCGTACTTCACACTGAAGCTTTCTTT. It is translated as CASVLHTEAFF.

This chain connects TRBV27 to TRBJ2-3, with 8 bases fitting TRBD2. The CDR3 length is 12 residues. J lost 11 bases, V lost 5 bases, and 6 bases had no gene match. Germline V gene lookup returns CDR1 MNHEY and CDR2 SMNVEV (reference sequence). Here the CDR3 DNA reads TGTGCCAGCAGTCAGCGGGGGCTGCAGCAGTATTTT. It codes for CASSQRGLQQYF.

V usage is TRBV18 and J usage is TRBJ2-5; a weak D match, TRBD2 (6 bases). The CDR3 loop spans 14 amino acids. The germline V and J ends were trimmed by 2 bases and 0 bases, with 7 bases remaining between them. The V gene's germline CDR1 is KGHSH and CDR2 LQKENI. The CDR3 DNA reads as TGTGCCAGCTCACCAGGGGAGGACCAAGAGACCCAGTACTTC. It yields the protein CASSPGEDQETQYF.

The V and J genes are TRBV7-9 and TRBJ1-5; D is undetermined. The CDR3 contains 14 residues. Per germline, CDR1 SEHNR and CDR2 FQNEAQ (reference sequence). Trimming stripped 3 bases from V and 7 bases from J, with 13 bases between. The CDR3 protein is CASSFKGEGQPQHF. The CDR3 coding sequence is TGTGCCAGCAGCTTTAAGGGAGAAGGGCAGCCCCAGCATTTT.

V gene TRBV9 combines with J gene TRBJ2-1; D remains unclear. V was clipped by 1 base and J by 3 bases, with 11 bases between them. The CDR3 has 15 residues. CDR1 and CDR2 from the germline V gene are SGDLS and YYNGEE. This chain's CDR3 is CASSVQTPGYNEQFF. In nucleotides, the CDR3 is TGTGCCAGCAGCGTACAAACCCCCGGCTACAATGAGCAGTTCTTC.

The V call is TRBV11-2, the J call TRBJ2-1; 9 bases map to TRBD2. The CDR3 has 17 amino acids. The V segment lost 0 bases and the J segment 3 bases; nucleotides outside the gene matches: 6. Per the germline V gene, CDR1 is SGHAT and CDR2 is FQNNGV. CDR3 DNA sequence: TGTGCCAGCAGCTTAGATGAAGGTAGCGGGAGCTACAATGAGCAGTTCTTC. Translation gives CASSLDEGSGSYNEQFF.

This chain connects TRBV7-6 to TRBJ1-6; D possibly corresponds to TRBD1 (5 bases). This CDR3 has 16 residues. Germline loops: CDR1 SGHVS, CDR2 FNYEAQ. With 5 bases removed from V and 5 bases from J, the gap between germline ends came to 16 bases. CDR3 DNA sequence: TGTGCCAGCAGCCCCCAGGAAGGGGATAATAATTCACCCCTCCACTTT. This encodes CASSPQEGDNNSPLHF.

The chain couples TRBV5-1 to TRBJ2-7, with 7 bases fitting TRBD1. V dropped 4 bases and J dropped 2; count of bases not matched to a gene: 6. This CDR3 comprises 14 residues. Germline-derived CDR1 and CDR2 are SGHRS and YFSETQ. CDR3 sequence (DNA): TGCGCCAGCAGCCTACAGGGGAGCCCCTACGAGCAGTACTTC. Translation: CASSLQGSPYEQYF.

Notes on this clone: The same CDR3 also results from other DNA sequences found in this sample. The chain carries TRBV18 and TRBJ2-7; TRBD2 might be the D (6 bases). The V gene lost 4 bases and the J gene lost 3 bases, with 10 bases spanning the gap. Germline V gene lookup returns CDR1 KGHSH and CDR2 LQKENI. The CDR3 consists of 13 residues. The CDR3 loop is CASSLGGDYEQYF. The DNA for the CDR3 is TGTGCCAGCTCACTCGGCGGGGACTACGAGCAGTACTTC.

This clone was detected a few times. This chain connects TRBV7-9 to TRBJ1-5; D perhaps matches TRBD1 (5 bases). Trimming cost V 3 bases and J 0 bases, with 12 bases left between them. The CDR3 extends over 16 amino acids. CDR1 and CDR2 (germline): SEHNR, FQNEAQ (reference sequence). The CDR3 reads CASSLEGSNSNQPQHF. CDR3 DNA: TGTGCCAGCAGCTTGGAGGGGTCCAATAGCAATCAGCCCCAGCATTTT.